Following are 29 T cell receptor beta chains from one sample sequenced in a study of blood T cell repertoires in COVID-19 (dated by TCRdb to the early 2020s). The library was produced with the immunoSEQ multiplex PCR assay. As stored in TCRdb, this immuneACCESS dataset retains in-frame rearrangements with V and J assigned. A fraction of the clones does not appear; measured against another copy, unresolved V genes explain less than half of the discrepancy, and the remainder lacks a known reason. The sample table holds 150,000 or so clones, of which 85% were seen once. The ten largest clonotypes hold 3% to 4% of the sample. Sequencing was done on a sample of peripheral blood. These receptors were collected from a human donor with acute or convalescent COVID-19. The donor label of this sample is uncertain.

The V call is TRBV5-1, the J call TRBJ2-7, with 7 bases lining up with TRBD1. Germline CDR1 and CDR2: SGHRS and YFSETQ. V lost 4 bases to trimming and J lost 2 bases; unmatched junction nucleotides: 12. The CDR3 totals 16 residues. The CDR3 coding sequence is TGCGCCAGCAGCCTTCATGACAGGGTGAGACCCTACGAGCAGTACTTC. It yields the protein CASSLHDRVRPYEQYF.

The V call is TRBV7-2, the J call TRBJ1-2; no clear D. The CDR3 covers 15 residues. Trimming stripped 5 bases from V and 7 bases from J, with 20 bases between. Germline CDR1 SGHTA, CDR2 FQGNSA. The CDR3 protein is CASSPRRAGMGGYTF. The CDR3 DNA sequence: TGTGCCAGCAGCCCCCGGCGTGCGGGTATGGGTGGCTACACCTTC.

This clone was picked up a small number of times. This chain connects TRBV13 to TRBJ2-1, with no clear D. The CDR3 has 20 residues. CDR1 and CDR2 from the germline V gene are PRHDT and FYEKMQ (reference sequence). Trimming cost V 1 base and J 2 bases, with 24 bases left between them. The CDR3 here is CASSLVRGNTVEKPYNEQFF. Here the CDR3 DNA reads TGTGCCAGCAGCTTAGTTCGTGGTAATACTGTCGAGAAGCCCTACAATGAGCAGTTCTTC.

V usage is TRBV7-3 and J usage is TRBJ2-3; no clear D gene. V shed 4 bases and J shed 6 bases, with 14 bases lying between them. CDR1 and CDR2 from the germline V gene are SGHTA and FQGTGA. CDR3 size: 14 residues. CDR3 coding DNA: TGTGCCAGCAGCTCTGTGGCGGCGCCGGATACGCAGTATTTT. This encodes CASSSVAAPDTQYF.

The rearrangement links TRBV4-1 to TRBJ1-3; D gene ambiguous. CDR3 length: 16 residues. Germline V gene data show CDR1 as MGHRA and CDR2 as YSYEKL. The V and J ends lost 1 base and 0 bases respectively, with 10 bases between them. CDR3 in amino acids: CASSQGGRFSGNTIYF. The CDR3 coding sequence is TGCGCCAGCAGCCAAGGAGGGCGCTTCTCTGGAAACACCATATATTTT.

This chain uses TRBV13 with TRBJ1-5; possibly TRBD1 for D (6 bases). Between the trimmed V and J ends, which lost 0 bases and 2 bases, there was a span of 8 bases. The CDR3 is 15 amino acids. Germline CDR1 reads PRHDT; CDR2 reads FYEKMQ (reference sequence). The CDR3 DNA reads as TGTGCCAGCAGCTTAGGAGCAGGGGGCAATCAGCCCCAGCATTTT. Protein: CASSLGAGGNQPQHF.

J is TRBJ1-2 and V is TRBV28; D is undetermined. The CDR3 runs to 14 residues. V was clipped by 6 bases and J by 7 bases, with 18 bases between them. Germline lookup yields CDR1 MDHEN and CDR2 SYDVKM. In DNA form, the CDR3 reads TGTGCCAGCAGCCCCAGAGGGCTCTGGTCTGGCTACACCTTC. The encoded protein is CASSPRGLWSGYTF.

The rearrangement uses TRBV11-3 and TRBJ1-1; a possible D gene is TRBD1 (6 bases). CDR3 size: 14 residues. CDR1 is SGHNT, CDR2 YENEEA, per germline. Between the trimmed V and J ends, which lost 3 bases and 3 bases, there was a span of 11 bases. CDR3 DNA: TGTGCCAGCAGCTTTAGGGGGGGGGACACTGAAGCTTTCTTT. Its translation is CASSFRGGDTEAFF.

This chain uses TRBV3-1 (or the pseudogene TRBV3-2) with TRBJ1-2; the match to TRBD1 covers 9 bases. Losses at the gene ends were 2 bases for V and 4 bases for J; bases not matched to a gene: 5. CDR3 size: 15 residues. Looked up from germline, CDR1 is LGHDT and CDR2 is YNNKEL (reference sequence). CDR3 amino acids: CASSQTTGGVYGYTF. CDR3 DNA: TGTGCCAGCAGCCAAACGACAGGGGGGGTCTATGGCTACACCTTC.

This chain links TRBV30 with TRBJ1-6; 7 nucleotides agree with TRBD1. J was trimmed by 0 bases and V by 4 bases; bases with no gene match: 18. CDR1 is GTSNPN, CDR2 SVGIG, per germline (reference sequence). The CDR3 runs to 20 residues. The CDR3 DNA sequence: TGTGCCTGGACGAGGAAACAGGGGCAGGCTAGGGTCTCCTATAATTCACCCCTCCACTTT. As protein: CAWTRKQGQARVSYNSPLHF. The variable domain in full, with the rest retrieved from reference TRBV30 and TRBJ1-6, is SQTIHQWPATLVQPVGSPLSLECTVEGTSNPNLYWYRQAAGRGLQLLFYSVGIGQISSEVPQNLSASRPQDRQFILSSKKLLLSDSGFYLCAWTRKQGQARVSYNSPLHFGNGTRLTVT.

The J gene is TRBJ1-2, the V gene TRBV29-1; 7 nucleotides match TRBD1. The germline gives CDR1 SQVTM, CDR2 ANQGSEA. The CDR3 consists of 13 residues. Trimming took 5 bases from V and 5 from J; bases not matched to a gene: 8. This CDR3 is CSVHPDRAYGYTF. CDR3 sequence (DNA): TGCAGCGTTCACCCCGACAGGGCTTATGGCTACACCTTC.

The rearrangement links TRBV4-1 to TRBJ2-7, with D hard to call. This CDR3 region has 16 residues. V was clipped by 5 bases and J by 11 bases, with 28 bases between them. Germline V CDR1 and CDR2: MGHRA, YSYEKL. Here the CDR3 DNA reads TGCGCCAGCAGCTCAGATTCGCTTTTCTCTACGAAGGAGAAGTACTTC. Its translation is CASSSDSLFSTKEKYF.

The chain joins TRBV2 to TRBJ1-2; D gene unclear. Trimming took 7 bases from V and 8 from J, leaving 11 bases between them. Germline V gene sequence: CDR1 SNHLY, CDR2 FYNNEI. This CDR3 spans 11 amino acids. The chain's CDR3 is CASTRSWGYTF. The CDR3 coding sequence is TGTGCCAGCACCAGGTCCTGGGGCTACACCTTC.

This chain links TRBV5-4 with TRBJ1-1, with D possibly TRBD1 on 5 matching bases. CDR1 is SGHNT and CDR2 is YYREEE in the germline V gene (reference sequence). This CDR3 comprises 14 residues. V was cut by 5 bases and J by 0 bases, with 11 bases left in between. The DNA of the CDR3 is TGTGCCAGCAGGTCGGACACCATGAACACTGAAGCTTTCTTT. Encoded protein: CASRSDTMNTEAFF.

This clone showed up just once. This rearrangement joins TRBV19 to TRBJ2-3; the match to TRBD2 covers 7 bases. Looked up from germline, CDR1 is LNHDA and CDR2 is SQIVND (reference sequence). This CDR3 is 16 amino acids long. V lost 4 bases to trimming and J lost 0 bases; unmatched junction nucleotides: 7. The CDR3 spells CASSTGLSLSTDTQYF. The CDR3, as DNA: TGTGCCAGTAGTACGGGACTATCACTAAGCACAGATACGCAGTATTTT.

V and J are TRBV30 and TRBJ1-5; D possibly corresponds to TRBD1 (6 bases). This CDR3 contains 15 residues. V was trimmed by 3 bases and J by 2 bases, leaving 14 bases between them. Germline V gene data show CDR1 as GTSNPN and CDR2 as SVGIG (reference sequence). The CDR3 sequence is CAWSPEAGGNQPQHF. The CDR3 nucleotides read TGTGCCTGGAGCCCTGAGGCAGGGGGCAATCAGCCCCAGCATTTT.

This chain links TRBV6-5 with TRBJ2-5, with TRBD2 as a possible D gene (5 bases). The V gene's germline CDR1 is MNHEY and CDR2 SVGAGI. V lost 3 bases and J 5 bases, leaving 13 bases between the germline ends. The CDR3 consists of 14 residues. In DNA, the CDR3 is TGTGCCAGCAGTTATCGGGGTGGTCGGGAGACCCAGTACTTC. Translated: CASSYRGGRETQYF.

The chain recombines TRBV15 with TRBJ1-3; 8 bases align to TRBD1. The germline gives CDR1 LNHNV, CDR2 YYDKDF (reference sequence). This CDR3 region has 16 residues. V gave up 7 bases and J gave up 0 bases; unmatched junction bases: 8. The CDR3 loop is CATTRTGPLSGNTIYF. The DNA for the CDR3 is TGTGCCACCACCCGGACAGGGCCGCTCTCTGGAAACACCATATATTTT.

V and J are TRBV6-5 and TRBJ1-2; D is uncertain. The CDR3 runs to 15 residues. The germline V gene encodes CDR1 MNHEY and CDR2 SVGAGI. Trimming stripped 0 bases from V and 0 bases from J, with 8 bases between. This CDR3 is CASSYSPGTNYGYTF. CDR3 in DNA: TGTGCCAGCAGTTACTCGCCAGGAACTAACTATGGCTACACCTTC.

CDR3 DNA: TGTGCCGTCAGGACAGTCTCCTACGAGCAGTACTTC. Translated: CAVRTVSYEQYF. This rearrangement joins TRBV5-4 to TRBJ2-7, with a tentative D call TRBD1 (6 bases). Trimming took off 10 bases at V and 0 bases at J, with 11 bases between the two ends. CDR3 length: 12 amino acids. Germline CDR1 reads SGHNT; CDR2 reads YYREEE (reference sequence). Variable domain in full (rest from reference TRBV5-4 and TRBJ2-7): ETGVTQSPTHLIKTRGQQVTLRCSSQSGHNTVSWYQQALGQGPQFIFQYYREEENGRGNFPPRFSGLQFPNYSSELNVNALELDDSALYLCAVRTVSYEQYFGPGTRLTVT.

V is TRBV10-2 and J is TRBJ2-3, with 10 bases aligning to TRBD2. V shed 2 bases and J 2 bases; nucleotides not matched to a gene: 13. There are 19 residues in the CDR3. Germline values: CDR1 WSHSY, CDR2 SAAADI. This chain's CDR3 is CASSETRAIAGGPTDTQYF. The CDR3 DNA sequence: TGCGCCAGCAGTGAGACTCGGGCCATAGCGGGGGGTCCCACAGATACGCAGTATTTT.

This clone turned up a few times. The chain uses TRBV24-1 and TRBJ2-1; D gene ambiguous. Trimming shortened V by 2 bases and J by 4 bases, and 8 bases separated the two germline ends. The CDR3 has 14 amino acids. Germline CDR1 and CDR2: KGHDR and SFDVKD. The CDR3 here is CATSDSQTYNEQFF. Written as DNA, the CDR3 is TGTGCCACCAGTGATTCCCAAACTTACAATGAGCAGTTCTTC.

The chain links TRBV7-3 to TRBJ2-3, with 10 bases aligning to TRBD2. The CDR3 has 16 residues. Per the germline V gene, CDR1 is SGHTA and CDR2 is FQGTGA. V lost 5 bases to trimming and J lost 5 bases; unmatched junction nucleotides: 10. The CDR3, as DNA: TGTGCCAGCAGCACTAATCAGCGGGGGGGACGAGATACGCAGTATTTT. Encoded protein: CASSTNQRGGRDTQYF.

The chain combines TRBV5-1 with TRBJ1-2; D is unresolved. The CDR3 sequence is 14 residues long. Germline values: CDR1 SGHRS, CDR2 YFSETQ. Trimming pared 3 bases from V and 4 bases from J, leaving 13 bases between. CDR3 in amino acids: CASSYERATYGYTF. As DNA, the CDR3 is TGCGCCAGCAGCTATGAGCGGGCTACCTATGGCTACACCTTC. Combining the CDR3 with reference TRBV5-1 and TRBJ1-2 gives the whole variable domain KAGVTQTPRYLIKTRGQQVTLSCSPISGHRSVSWYQQTPGQGLQFLFEYFSETQRNKGNFPGRFSGRQFSNSRSEMNVSTLELGDSALYLCASSYERATYGYTFGSGTRLTVV.

This rearrangement joins TRBV7-6 to TRBJ1-5; D possibly corresponds to TRBD1 (5 bases). The CDR3 covers 17 residues. Germline lookup yields CDR1 SGHVS and CDR2 FNYEAQ. Trimming took off 1 base at V and 3 bases at J, with 16 bases between the two ends. DNA for the CDR3: TGTGCCAGCAGCTTAGGGGGGGGTGGCAGCCTCAATCAGCCCCAGCATTTT. Translating gives CASSLGGGGSLNQPQHF.

This chain uses TRBV3-1 (or the pseudogene TRBV3-2) with TRBJ1-3; unclear D gene. Trimming took off 1 base at V and 4 bases at J, with 14 bases between the two ends. This CDR3 is 16 amino acids long. Germline CDR1 and CDR2: LGHDT and YNNKEL (reference sequence). Written as DNA, the CDR3 is TGTGCCAGCAGCCAAGCATGGACTCCTCGGGGAAACACCATATATTTT. This sequence encodes CASSQAWTPRGNTIYF.

This chain joins TRBV11-2 and TRBJ1-1; 11 positions match TRBD1. CDR3 length: 16 residues. Germline assignment: CDR1 SGHAT and CDR2 FQNNGV. V gave up 5 bases and J gave up 4 bases; unmatched junction bases: 9. Written as DNA, the CDR3 is TGTGCCAGCAGCATCGGGACAGGGGGGGCGGGCACTGAAGCTTTCTTT. It yields the protein CASSIGTGGAGTEAFF.

The V call is TRBV6-6, the J call TRBJ1-2; TRBD1 agrees at 7 bases. The CDR3 is 15 amino acids. The J segment lost 5 bases and the V segment lost 5 bases, leaving 11 bases of the junction unmatched. CDR1 and CDR2 (germline): MNHNY, SVGAGI (reference sequence). The CDR3 reads CASSPPGKQGYGYTF. The CDR3 DNA reads as TGTGCCAGCAGTCCGCCTGGTAAACAGGGGTATGGCTACACCTTC.

The rearrangement links TRBV25-1 to TRBJ1-6, with D possibly matching TRBD1 (5 bases). This CDR3 is 13 amino acids long. Trimming left V 7 bases short and J 6 bases short, with 10 bases between. CDR1 and CDR2 (germline): MGHDK, SYGVNS. This CDR3 is CASTGPLNSPLHF. The CDR3 nucleotides are TGTGCCAGCACAGGGCCGCTTAATTCACCCCTCCACTTT.